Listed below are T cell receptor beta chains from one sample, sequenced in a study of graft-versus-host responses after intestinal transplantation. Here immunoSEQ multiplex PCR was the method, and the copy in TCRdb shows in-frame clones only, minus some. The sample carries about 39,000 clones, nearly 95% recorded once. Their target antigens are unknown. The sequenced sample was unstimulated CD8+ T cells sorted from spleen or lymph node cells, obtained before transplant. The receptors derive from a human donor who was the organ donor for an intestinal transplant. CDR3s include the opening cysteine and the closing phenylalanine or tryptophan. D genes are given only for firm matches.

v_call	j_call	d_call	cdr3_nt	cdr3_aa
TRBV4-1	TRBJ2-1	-	TGCGCCAGCAGCCAAGACGCCTCCTACAATGAGCAGTTCTTC	CASSQDASYNEQFF
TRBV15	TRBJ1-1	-	TGTGCCACCAGCAGAGTTGGGGGGGACACTGAAGCTTTCTTT	CATSRVGGDTEAFF
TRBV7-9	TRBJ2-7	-	TGTGCCAGCAGCTTAGCAGGGAGGGGGACCTACGAGCAGTACTTC	CASSLAGRGTYEQYF
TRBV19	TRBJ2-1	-	TGTGCCAGTAGTATAGCGGCAGAATTCGTGAATGAGCAGTTCTTC	CASSIAAEFVNEQFF
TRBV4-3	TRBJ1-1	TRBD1	TGCGCCAGCAGCCAAGAACACAGGGGGAACACTGAAGCTTTCTTT	CASSQEHRGNTEAFF
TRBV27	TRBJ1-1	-	TGTGCCAGCAGTTTGGGGGGGTTGAACACTGAAGCTTTCTTT	CASSLGGLNTEAFF
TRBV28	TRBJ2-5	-	TGTGCCAGCAGCCGCCGGACAGCCCAAGAGACCCAGTACTTC	CASSRRTAQETQYF
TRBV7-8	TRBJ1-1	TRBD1	TGTGCCAGCAGCTTAGCGGAAGGGGGCTATGCTTTCTTT	CASSLAEGGYAFF
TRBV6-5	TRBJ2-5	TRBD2	TGTGCCAGCAGTTACGGGGGGGGGTTCCAAGAGACCCAGTACTTC	CASSYGGGFQETQYF
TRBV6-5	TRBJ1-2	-	TGTGCCAGCAGGTGGGGGACAACTCACTATGGCTACACCTTC	CASRWGTTHYGYTF
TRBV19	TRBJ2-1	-	TGTGCCAGTAGTACCCACAGGGCGCCCCTGTACAATGAGCAGTTCTTC	CASSTHRAPLYNEQFF
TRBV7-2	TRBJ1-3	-	TGTGCCAGCAGCTTAAGGGCCACCCTTATCTCTGGAAACACCATATATTTT	CASSLRATLISGNTIYF
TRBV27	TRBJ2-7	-	TGTGCCAGCAGAATGGACGGATACTACGAGCAGTACTTC	CASRMDGYYEQYF
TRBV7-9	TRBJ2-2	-	TGTGCCAGCAGCTCCTCTGAGGAGGGGGGGGAGCTGTTTTTT	CASSSSEEGGELFF
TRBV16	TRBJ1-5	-	TGTGCCAGCAGCCCCCTGGGGCGGGGGCGCAATCAGCCCCAGCATTTT	CASSPLGRGRNQPQHF
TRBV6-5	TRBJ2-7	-	TGTGCCAGCAGTGCCCGGAGTCACTACGAGCAGTACTTC	CASSARSHYEQYF
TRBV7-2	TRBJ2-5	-	TGTGCCAGCAGCCCCCGGGGACGTCTCGAGACCCAGTACTTC	CASSPRGRLETQYF
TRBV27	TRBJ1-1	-	TGTGCCAGCAGTTTATCGGGGGAGGAAGGGATGAACACTGAAGCTTTCTTT	CASSLSGEEGMNTEAFF
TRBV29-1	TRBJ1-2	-	TGCAGCGTTACCGACAGCGCAGGATATGGCTACACCTTC	CSVTDSAGYGYTF
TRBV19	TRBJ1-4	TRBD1	TGTGCCAGTAGCGGGACAGGGAATCTAGGGGAAAAACTGTTTTTT	CASSGTGNLGEKLFF
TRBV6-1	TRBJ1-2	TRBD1	TGTGCCAGCAATACAGGGGGCTACTATGGCTACACCTTC	CASNTGGYYGYTF
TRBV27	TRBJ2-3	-	TGTGCCAGCAGTTTATCATCGGGGAGCACAGATACGCAGTATTTT	CASSLSSGSTDTQYF
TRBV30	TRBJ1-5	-	TGTGCCTGGAGTCCTGGGGGGTATAGCAATCAGCCCCAGCATTTT	CAWSPGGYSNQPQHF
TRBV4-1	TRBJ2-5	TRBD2	TGCGCCAGCAGCCCGCGGGGGGATCAAGAGACCCAGTACTTC	CASSPRGDQETQYF
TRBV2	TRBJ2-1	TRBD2	TGTGCCAGCACCGAGCGGGGGGACAATGAGCAGTTCTTC	CASTERGDNEQFF
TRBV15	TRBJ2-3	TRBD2	TGTGCCACCAGCCCACGGACTAGCGGGGGCACAGATACGCAGTATTTT	CATSPRTSGGTDTQYF
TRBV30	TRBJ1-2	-	TGTGCCTGGGCCGGAGGTAACTATGGCTACACCTTC	CAWAGGNYGYTF
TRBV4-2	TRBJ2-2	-	TGTGCCAGCAGCCAAATTATTCTCGTGGGGGCGCAGGACACCGGGGAGCTGTTTTTT	CASSQIILVGAQDTGELFF
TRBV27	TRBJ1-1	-	TGTGCCAGCAGGGGGCCGGGGGGTGTGACTGAAGCTTTCTTT	CASRGPGGVTEAFF
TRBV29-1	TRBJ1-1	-	TGCAGCGTGCAAAAAACGGTTTGGCCCACTGAAGCTTTCTTT	CSVQKTVWPTEAFF
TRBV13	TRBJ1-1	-	TGTGCCAGCAGCCACTTCTTCCTGACAGGGAACACTGAAGCTTTCTTT	CASSHFFLTGNTEAFF